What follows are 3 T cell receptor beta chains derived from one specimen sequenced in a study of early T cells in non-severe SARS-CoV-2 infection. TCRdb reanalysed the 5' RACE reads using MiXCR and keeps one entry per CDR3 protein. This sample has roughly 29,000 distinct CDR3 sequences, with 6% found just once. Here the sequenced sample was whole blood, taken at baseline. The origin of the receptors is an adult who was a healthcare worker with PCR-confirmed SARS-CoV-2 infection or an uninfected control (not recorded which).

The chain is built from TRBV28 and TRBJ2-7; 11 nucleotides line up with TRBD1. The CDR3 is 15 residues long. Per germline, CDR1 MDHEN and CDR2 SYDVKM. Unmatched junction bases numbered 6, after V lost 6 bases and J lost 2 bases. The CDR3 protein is CASSPPGQGAYEQYF. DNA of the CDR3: TGTGCCAGCAGCCCCCCGGGACAGGGGGCCTACGAGCAGTACTTC.

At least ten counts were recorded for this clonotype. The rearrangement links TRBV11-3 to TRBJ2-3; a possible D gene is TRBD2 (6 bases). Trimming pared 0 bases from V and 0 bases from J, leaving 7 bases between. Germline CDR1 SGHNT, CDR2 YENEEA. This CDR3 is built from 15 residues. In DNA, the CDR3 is TGTGCCAGCAGCTTAGACGGGGGAAGCACAGATACGCAGTATTTT. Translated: CASSLDGGSTDTQYF.

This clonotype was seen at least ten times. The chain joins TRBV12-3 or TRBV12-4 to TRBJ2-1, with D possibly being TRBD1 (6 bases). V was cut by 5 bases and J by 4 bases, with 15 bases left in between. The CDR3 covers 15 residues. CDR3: CASSLDQGNYNEQFF. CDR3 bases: TGTGCCAGCAGTCTGGACCAGGGGAATTACAATGAGCAGTTCTTC.